Following are 27 T cell receptor beta chains from one sample sequenced in a study of tumor and adjacent non-tumor tissue in lung cancer. Three rounds of nested PCR, following a modified ARM-PCR protocol, produced the TCRbeta library. In TCRdb, the multiplex PCR reads were re-called with MiXCR into one record per CDR3 protein. The profile shows about 48,000 distinct CDR3 sequences, under 75% of them singletons. This sample's RNA came from whole unsorted tissue. Distant lung tissue was collected more than 3 cm away from the tumor edge. The sequenced sample was distant non-tumor lung tissue. These receptors all stem from a woman in her 70s with non-small cell lung cancer.

As for this clonotype: Here the CDR3 omits its conserved ending phenylalanine or tryptophan, so a read error is the likely source. The chain is built from TRBV29-1 and TRBJ2-3; possibly TRBD1 for D (6 bases). Looked up from germline, CDR1 is SQVTM and CDR2 is ANQGSEA. This CDR3 is built from 14 residues. CDR3 sequence (DNA): TGCAGCGGTAATAGGGAACAGGACAGAGATGCGCAGTATCTT. It yields the protein CSGNREQDRDAQYL.

V gene TRBV12-3 or TRBV12-4 combines with J gene TRBJ2-3; weak D call: TRBD1 (5 bases). The V end was cut by 5 bases, the J end by 5 bases, with 11 bases between. This CDR3 spans 13 amino acids. Here the CDR3 DNA reads TGTGCCAGCAGTACTTCAGGGATAGATACGCAGTATTTT. It yields the protein CASSTSGIDTQYF.

In its sample, this clonotype was seen many times. The chain carries TRBV10-3 and TRBJ2-7; TRBD1 aligns across 9 bases. CDR3 length: 15 amino acids. Per the germline V gene, CDR1 is ENHRY and CDR2 is SYGVKD. Unmatched junction bases numbered 7, after V lost 5 bases and J lost 2 bases. The CDR3 DNA is TGTGCCATCAGTCCTGGGACAGGGCTCCCCTACGAGCAGTACTTC. It specifies CAISPGTGLPYEQYF.

Of note for this clonotype: No conserved phenylalanine or tryptophan ends this CDR3, so it is likely a read error. It is unclear where the CDR3 begins or ends on the DNA, so no DNA is shown, and the CDR3 is as TCRdb lists it. The chain links TRBV29-1 to TRBJ2-1; whether TRBD2, the table's D call, matches the DNA was not checked. Germline CDR1 reads SQVTM; CDR2 reads ANQGSEA. The CDR3 length equals 17 residues, ends included. Here the CDR3 reads CSVVGLAGGTNYNEQLL.

As for this clonotype: The junction departs from the called germline gene at one end, perhaps through a read error. V usage is TRBV6-5 and J usage is TRBJ2-3, with D perhaps matching TRBD1 (5 bases). The germline CDR1 and CDR2 sequences are MNHEY and SVGAGI. The CDR3 is 15 residues long. The CDR3 nucleotides read TGTGCCAGCAGTTACTCCTTTATGAACACAGGTACGCGGTATTTT. Its protein is CASSYSFMNTGTRYF.

The gene calls are TRBV6-1 and TRBJ1-1; D may be TRBD1 (5 bases). Trimming cost V 9 bases and J 8 bases, with 22 bases left between them. The CDR3 is 14 amino acids. From germline, CDR1 is MNHNS and CDR2 SASEGT. CDR3 DNA: TGTGCCAGGAACTCCATAGACAGACGGATCGAAGCTTTCTTT. It yields the protein CARNSIDRRIEAFF.

Details on this clonotype: A junction boundary mismatches the germline segment, possibly from a read error. The CDR3 region is CSVGRGGTNEKLYF. The CDR3 nucleotides are TGTAGCGTCGGACGGGGAGGGACTAATGAAAAACTGTATTTT. The chain couples TRBV29-1 to TRBJ1-4; tentatively, D is TRBD1 (5 bases). The CDR3 loop spans 14 amino acids. From germline, CDR1 is SQVTM and CDR2 ANQGSEA.

A remark on this clonotype: An end of the junction does not agree with germline; a read error may underlie this. J is TRBJ2-5 and V is TRBV6-5, with D possibly being TRBD2 (7 bases). The CDR3 has 16 residues. The germline V gene encodes CDR1 MNHEY and CDR2 SVGAGI. CDR3 bases: TGTACTAGCAGTTACTCGCTTGGGGAGGGGGAAGAAACCCAGTACTTC. The encoded protein is CTSSYSLGEGEETQYF.

In regard to this clonotype: One end of the junction varies from germline; a read error may be responsible. J is TRBJ1-5 and V is TRBV6-1, with 9 bases matching TRBD1. The CDR3 has 15 amino acids. CDR1 and CDR2 from the germline V gene are MNHNS and SASEGT. CDR3 region: CVSSRGDRDRGPQHF. The CDR3 DNA reads TGCGTCAGCAGTAGAGGGGACAGGGATCGGGGGCCCCAGCATTTT.

The table lists this clonotype with many counts. The rearrangement links TRBV28 to TRBJ1-1, with 8 bases fitting TRBD1. The CDR3 is 14 amino acids. V shed 3 bases, J shed 4 bases, and the junction held 4 bases outside the gene matches. The germline CDR1 and CDR2 sequences are MDHEN and SYDVKM. CDR3 sequence (DNA): TGTGCCAGCAGTTTTACTCAGGGGGCCACTGAAGCTTTCTTT. Translation: CASSFTQGATEAFF.

CDR3 DNA sequence: TGCGCCAGCAGCTTGGTTAGGGGACAGGGGAATGAGCAGTACTTC. Translating gives CASSLVRGQGNEQYF. The chain uses TRBV5-1 and TRBJ2-7; the match to TRBD1 covers 10 bases. Trimming at V came to 0 bases and at J to 7 bases, leaving 7 bases not matched to a gene. In germline, CDR1 is SGHRS, CDR2 YFSETQ. This CDR3 spans 15 amino acids.

This clonotype was counted a single time. A much larger clone differs from this one at a single base, so this may be a read error. The chain combines TRBV7-9 with TRBJ2-2; tentatively, D is TRBD2 (6 bases). The CDR3 extends over 15 amino acids. Per germline, CDR1 SEHNR and CDR2 FQNEAQ (reference sequence). As DNA, the CDR3 is TGTGCCAGCAGCCAAGGTGGGGGGAACACCGGGGAGCTGTATTTT. This encodes CASSQGGGNTGELYF.

Concerning this clonotype: The CDR3 does not end in the conserved phenylalanine or tryptophan, so this is likely a read error. The chain carries TRBV6-1 and TRBJ2-6; TRBD1 agrees at 7 bases. This CDR3 comprises 15 residues. Per germline, CDR1 MNHNS and CDR2 SASEGT. V was clipped by 10 bases and J by 2 bases; unmatched bases: 8. The CDR3 here is CATGEGAAGANVLTL. CDR3 DNA: TGTGCCACTGGAGAGGGGGCGGCTGGGGCCAACGTCCTGACTCTC.

This chain links TRBV11-2 with TRBJ2-5; tentative D call: TRBD2 (5 bases). The V gene's germline CDR1 is SGHAT and CDR2 FQNNGV. The V end lost 4 bases, the J end lost 1 base, and 13 bases lay between the germline ends. This CDR3 region has 15 residues. The CDR3 DNA is TGTGCCAGCAGCTCATTCGCCGGGATCCAAGAGACCCAGTACTTC. This gives the protein CASSSFAGIQETQYF. Together with reference TRBV11-2 and TRBJ2-5, the CDR3 gives the full variable domain: EAGVAQSPRYKIIEKRQSVAFWCNPISGHATLYWYQQILGQGPKLLIQFQNNGVVDDSQLPKDRFSAERLKGVDSTLKIQPAKLEDSAVYLCASSSFAGIQETQYFGPGTRLLVL.

The V and J genes are TRBV10-2 and TRBJ1-4, with 7 bases identical to TRBD1. J was trimmed by 4 bases and V by 9 bases; bases with no gene match: 14. CDR1 and CDR2 from the germline V gene are WSHSY and SAAADI. The CDR3 has 16 residues. The CDR3 region has the DNA TGCGCCAGTAGAGAGGTCCCCGGACAGGTTAATGAAAAACTGTTTTTT. This translates into CASREVPGQVNEKLFF.

This clonotype was seen repeatedly, ten times or more. The rearrangement uses TRBV28 and TRBJ1-3; the D is unclear. V lost 11 bases and J lost 0, with 8 bases in between. The germline V gene encodes CDR1 MDHEN and CDR2 SYDVKM. CDR3 size: 12 residues. CDR3 bases: TGTGCCCACGGCACCTCTGGAAACACCATATATTTT. Its protein product is CAHGTSGNTIYF.

A few counts support this clonotype. This clone may be a read error of a much larger clone one base away. The chain carries TRBV5-6 and TRBJ2-1; D perhaps matches TRBD2 (6 bases). The CDR3 has 12 amino acids. CDR1 is SGHDT and CDR2 is YYEEEE in the germline V gene. Here the CDR3 reads CVSSLGGRRGFF. CDR3 in DNA: TGTGTCAGCAGCTTGGGGGGAAGAAGGGGGTTCTTC.

Turning to this clonotype: Since no conserved phenylalanine or tryptophan closes the CDR3, a read error is the likely cause. The V gene is TRBV10-2, the J gene TRBJ1-6, with D perhaps TRBD1 (5 bases). The V gene's germline CDR1 is WSHSY and CDR2 SAAADI. This CDR3 contains 14 residues. As DNA, the CDR3 is TGCACCAGCAGTGCTTGGCAGGGAAACCCGCCCCTCCACTAT. It translates to CTSSAWQGNPPLHY.

This clonotype was seen ten or more times. The chain employs TRBV4-2 and TRBJ2-3; D is unresolved. CDR1 is LGHNA and CDR2 is YNFKEQ in the germline V gene. The CDR3 has 17 residues. Trimming stripped 4 bases from V and 4 bases from J, with 21 bases between. In DNA form, the CDR3 reads TGTGCCAGCAGCCTCTTTGGCCGGGTTAGGAGCCCAGATACGCAGTATTTT. Protein: CASSLFGRVRSPDTQYF.

V and J are TRBV2 and TRBJ2-2; a possible D gene is TRBD1 (6 bases). Deletions cut 4 bases from V and 7 bases from J, with 13 bases between. The length of the CDR3 is 14 residues. CDR1 is SNHLY, CDR2 FYNNEI, per germline. CDR3 protein: CASSGQGYIGELFF. CDR3 coding DNA: TGTGCCAGCAGTGGCCAGGGGTACATCGGGGAGCTGTTTTTT.

This clonotype was found once. A much larger clonotype is one base distant, so this may be a read error. The gene calls are TRBV29-1 and TRBJ2-7, with D possibly matching TRBD1 (7 bases). There are 13 residues in the CDR3. Looked up from germline, CDR1 is SQVTM and CDR2 is ANQGSEA. CDR3 DNA: TGCGGCGTTCGCGACAGGGACTCCTACGAGCAGCACTTC. It specifies CGVRDRDSYEQHF.

Turning to this clonotype: This sequence may be a read error, since a much larger clone differs from it by one base. This sequence joins TRBV20-1 and TRBJ1-5; TRBD1 agrees at 9 bases. This CDR3 is built from 15 residues. CDR1 and CDR2 (germline): DFQATT, SNEGSKA (reference sequence). The ends lost 3 bases at V and 7 bases at J; junction bases unmatched: 10. The CDR3 bases are TGCAGTGCTAGGGCGACAGGGGGGATGTGGCAGCCCCAGCATTTT. It specifies CSARATGGMWQPQHF.

On this clonotype: The junction differs from germline at one of its ends, possibly a read error. The chain combines TRBV20-1 with TRBJ2-1, with TRBD2 identical over 11 bases. Germline lookup yields CDR1 DFQATT and CDR2 SNEGSKA (reference sequence). This CDR3 is built from 20 residues. The CDR3 sequence: CSARAYLLAGVPSSYNEQFF. The CDR3 DNA reads TGCAGTGCTAGAGCCTATTTACTAGCGGGAGTCCCCAGCTCCTACAATGAGCAATTCTTC.

This clonotype was seen more than once but under ten times. This chain uses TRBV7-9 with TRBJ1-1, with D uncertain. The CDR3 spans 12 residues. The V end lost 1 base, the J end lost 5 bases, and 5 bases lay between the germline ends. The germline V gene has CDR1 SEHNR and CDR2 FQNEAQ (reference sequence). CDR3 in amino acids: CASSLERTEAFF. The CDR3 coding sequence is TGTGCCAGCAGCTTAGAAAGGACTGAAGCTTTCTTT.

For this clonotype: Its ends do not fully match the called genes, so a read error is possible. The V gene is TRBV11-3, the J gene TRBJ2-2; TRBD2 might be the D (5 bases). CDR3 length: 17 residues. Germline CDR1 SGHNT, CDR2 YENEEA. Here the CDR3 reads CASSPHRSTSNTGEQFF. In DNA form, the CDR3 reads TGTGCCAGCAGCCCCCATCGGTCGACATCGAACACCGGGGAGCAGTTTTTT.

Ten or more counts support this clonotype. The chain joins TRBV20-1 to TRBJ2-7; 10 bases agree with TRBD2. From germline, CDR1 is DFQATT and CDR2 SNEGSKA (reference sequence). The V and J ends lost 3 bases and 5 bases, in that order; junction bases with no gene match: 13. The CDR3 extends over 16 amino acids. CDR3 amino acids: CSASSGLAEGKDEQYF. DNA of the CDR3: TGCAGTGCTAGTTCCGGACTAGCGGAGGGTAAGGACGAGCAGTACTTC.

This clonotype was detected many times. This sequence joins TRBV29-1 and TRBJ2-3; TRBD1 matches at 7 bases. CDR1 is SQVTM and CDR2 is ANQGSEA in the germline V gene. Unmatched junction bases numbered 9, after V lost 7 bases and J lost 2 bases. This CDR3 region has 14 residues. For the CDR3, the DNA is TGCAGCGCCTCTACGGGACAGTTCACAGATACGCAGTATTTT. Translating it yields CSASTGQFTDTQYF.